This T cell receptor (beta chain) was observed in a study of vaccination effects on CD4 cells after COVID-19. For the study at large: It was a median of 72 days after the second dose that post-vaccine samples were obtained.

The protocol was immunoSEQ multiplex PCR, while the TCRdb copy is restricted to in-frame clones and leaves out a portion. The sample includes roughly 27,000 clones, about 80% seen only once; the top ten take roughly 6%. Pools of viral peptides were used by the ViraFEST assay to expand antigen-specific CD4+ T cells ahead of sequencing. Investigators separated out CD4+ T cells once approximately 10 days of culture had passed. All study participants received two doses of BNT162b2 or mRNA-1273 vaccine. Each vaccine recipient was nucleocapsid antibody negative and had no prior SARS-CoV-2 infection. Study-wide points: Late post-vaccination, clones induced by infection and those induced by vaccine underwent marked clonal contraction.

Notes on this clone: Its antigen is as yet unknown.

The starting material was CD4+ T cells from PBMCs cultured with SARS-CoV-2 spike peptides, obtained after COVID-19 vaccination. The receptor was isolated from a human donor who received a COVID-19 vaccine. Some clones in this sample may be carry-over from other donors' samples.

The CDR3 loop reads CASSQVQGRRNTIYF. CDR3 DNA: TGTGCCAGCAGCCAAGTTCAGGGGAGAAGAAACACCATATATTTT. This sequence joins TRBV3-1 (or the pseudogene TRBV3-2) and TRBJ1-3; maybe TRBD1 (6 bases). Germline CDR1 reads LGHDT; CDR2 reads YNNKEL (reference sequence). The V and J ends lost 1 base and 5 bases respectively, with 12 bases between them. The CDR3 covers 15 residues.